The TCR beta chain under discussion was sequenced for a study of cytomegalovirus exposure and HLA in healthy donors. For the study at large: There were approximately 400 genotyped donors. Of these, about 80% fell in the genetic ancestry cluster associated with self-reported Caucasian donors.

This CDR3 contains 16 residues. Germline V lookup: CDR1 SGHDT, CDR2 YYEEEE. The V and J ends lost 2 bases and 3 bases respectively, with 15 bases between them. The study's findings and limits: About 87% or about 30% of the time was how often most TCR beta V segments were productive, according to an earlier analysis.

PCR primers comprised 60 Vbeta and 13 Jbeta primers. Only in-frame clones appear in the TCRdb table, and some are missing; sequencing was by immunoSEQ multiplex PCR. The table records approximately 280,000 clones, 85% to 90% of them present only once. For this clone: Its target is unknown.

The origin of this receptor is a woman between 18 and 30 years old in good health and CMV-seronegative. Sequencing was done on a sample of PBMCs. The rearrangement links TRBV5-6 to TRBJ1-5; D may be TRBD1 (6 bases). CDR3 sequence (DNA): TGTGCCAGCAGCTTCGGCGCAGGGACATACAATCAGCCCCAGCATTTT. Translating gives CASSFGAGTYNQPQHF.